Below are 3 T cell receptor beta chains sequenced from a single sample in a study of cytomegalovirus exposure and HLA in healthy donors. Both 60 Vbeta primers and 13 Jbeta primers went into the PCR. The repertoire was sequenced with immunoSEQ multiplex PCR; TCRdb's copy has only in-frame clones and lacks some. The sample contains about 120,000 clones, 77% of which appear only once. The sequencing input was PBMCs. These TCRs come from a man between 35 and 55 years old in good health and CMV-seropositive.

The chain links TRBV5-5 to TRBJ2-3, with D unresolved. The germline V and J ends were trimmed by 1 base and 6 bases, with 15 bases remaining between them. This CDR3 has 15 amino acids. Per the germline V gene, CDR1 is SGHKS and CDR2 is YYEKEE (reference sequence). Here the CDR3 DNA reads TGTGCCAGCAGCTTGCGTGCCAGGTCGTTGGATACGCAGTATTTT. It encodes CASSLRARSLDTQYF. Based on the CDR3 plus reference TRBV5-5 and TRBJ2-3, the full variable domain is DAGVTQSPTHLIKTRGQQVTLRCSPISGHKSVSWYQQVLGQGPQFIFQYYEKEERGRGNFPDRFSARQFPNYSSELNVNALLLGDSALYLCASSLRARSLDTQYFGPGTRLTVL.

This chain joins TRBV28 and TRBJ2-7, with 9 bases identical to TRBD1. The CDR3 totals 14 residues. V lost 5 bases and J lost 4; bases outside the gene matches: 6. Germline CDR1 MDHEN, CDR2 SYDVKM. The CDR3 is CASSIPGQGYEQYF. Written as DNA, the CDR3 is TGTGCCAGCAGTATACCGGGACAGGGTTACGAGCAGTACTTC.

V gene TRBV21-1 combines with J gene TRBJ1-5; the table gives TRBD1 as D, unverified against the DNA. TRBV21-1 is given as a pseudogene. This CDR3 is built from 14 residues. CDR3 nucleotide sequence: TGTGCCAGCAGCAAAGACAGGGGGCCTAACCCCCAGCATTTT. Its translation: CASSKDRGPNPQHF.